This T cell receptor (beta chain) comes out of a study of T cell responses to AZD1222 COVID-19 vaccine. Clones were sequenced by immunoSEQ multiplex PCR, and TCRdb holds only the in-frame ones, with some missing. The sample yields about 220,000 clones, about 93% seen once. Findings of the study overall: Reportedly, close to half of spike-specific TCRs are directed against unmutated variant regions. Two AZD1222 administrations were followed by greater Spike-specific TCR breadth and depth. Repertoires were collected only later (after the peak T cell response had occurred). At study baseline, merely a handful of AZD1222 recipients were seropositive.

For this clone: Its antigen is unknown.

V was pared by 4 bases and J by 2 bases, with 11 bases between. CDR3 size: 14 residues. The V gene's germline CDR1 is LGHDT and CDR2 YNNKEL (reference sequence). The TCR was taken from an adult in good health. This chain uses TRBV3-1 (or the pseudogene TRBV3-2) with TRBJ1-1; D is possibly TRBD1 (5 bases). The starting material was peripheral blood, obtained on day 0 of MenACWY control vaccination. The DNA of the CDR3 is TGTGCCAGCAGCCCTCGACAGTTTAACACTGAAGCTTTCTTT. This codes for CASSPRQFNTEAFF.